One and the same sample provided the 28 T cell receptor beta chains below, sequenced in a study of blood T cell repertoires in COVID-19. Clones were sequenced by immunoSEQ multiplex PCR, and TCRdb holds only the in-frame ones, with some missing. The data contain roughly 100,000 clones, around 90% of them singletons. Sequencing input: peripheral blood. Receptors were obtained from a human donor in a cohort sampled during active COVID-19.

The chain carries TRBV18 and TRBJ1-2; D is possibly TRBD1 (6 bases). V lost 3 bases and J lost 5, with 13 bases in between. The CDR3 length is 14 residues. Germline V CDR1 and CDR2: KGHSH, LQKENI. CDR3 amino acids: CASSPKDTGYGYTF. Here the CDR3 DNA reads TGTGCCAGCTCACCCAAGGATACAGGGTATGGCTACACCTTC.

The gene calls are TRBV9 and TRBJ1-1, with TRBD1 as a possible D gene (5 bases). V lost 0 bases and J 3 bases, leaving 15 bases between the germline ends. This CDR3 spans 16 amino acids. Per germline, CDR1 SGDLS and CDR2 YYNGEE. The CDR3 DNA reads TGTGCCAGCAGCGTAGAAGGGTTATTAGGGGACACTGAAGCTTTCTTT. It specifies CASSVEGLLGDTEAFF.

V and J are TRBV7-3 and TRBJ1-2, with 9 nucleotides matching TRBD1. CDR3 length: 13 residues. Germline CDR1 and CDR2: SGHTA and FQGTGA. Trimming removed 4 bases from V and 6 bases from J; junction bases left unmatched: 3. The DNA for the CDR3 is TGTGCCAGCAGCTCGACAGGGGGAGATGGCTACACCTTC. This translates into CASSSTGGDGYTF.

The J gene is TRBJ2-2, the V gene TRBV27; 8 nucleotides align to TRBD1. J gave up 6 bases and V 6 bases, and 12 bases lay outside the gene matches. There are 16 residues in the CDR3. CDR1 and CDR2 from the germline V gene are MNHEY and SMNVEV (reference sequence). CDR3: CASSPSAGGKAGELFF. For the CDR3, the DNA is TGTGCCAGCAGCCCCTCGGCAGGGGGCAAGGCCGGGGAGCTGTTTTTT.

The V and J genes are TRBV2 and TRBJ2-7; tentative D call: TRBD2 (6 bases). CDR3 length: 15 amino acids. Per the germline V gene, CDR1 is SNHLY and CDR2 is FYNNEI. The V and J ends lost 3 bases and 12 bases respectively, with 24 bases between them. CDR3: CASSDAPGGGAPRYF. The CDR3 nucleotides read TGTGCCAGCAGTGACGCCCCCGGAGGAGGGGCTCCTCGGTACTTC.

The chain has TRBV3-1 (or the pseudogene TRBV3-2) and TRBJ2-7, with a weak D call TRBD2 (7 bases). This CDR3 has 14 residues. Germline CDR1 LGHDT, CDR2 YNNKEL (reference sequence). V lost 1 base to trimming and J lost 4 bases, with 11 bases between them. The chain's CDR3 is CASSQGGGGYEQYF. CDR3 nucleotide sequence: TGTGCCAGCAGCCAAGGGGGGGGCGGTTACGAGCAGTACTTC.

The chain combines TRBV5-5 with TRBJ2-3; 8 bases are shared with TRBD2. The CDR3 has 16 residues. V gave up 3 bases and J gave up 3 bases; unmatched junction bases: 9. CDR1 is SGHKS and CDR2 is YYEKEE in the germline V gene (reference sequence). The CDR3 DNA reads TGTGCCAGCAGCTCAGGGAATAGCGGGGATACAGATACGCAGTATTTT. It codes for CASSSGNSGDTDTQYF.

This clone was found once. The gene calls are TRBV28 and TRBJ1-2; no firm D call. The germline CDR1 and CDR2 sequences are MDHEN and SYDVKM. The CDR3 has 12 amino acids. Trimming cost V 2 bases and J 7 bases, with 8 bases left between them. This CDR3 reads CASSLSLSGYTF. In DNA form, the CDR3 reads TGTGCCAGCAGTTTAAGTTTGAGTGGCTACACCTTC.

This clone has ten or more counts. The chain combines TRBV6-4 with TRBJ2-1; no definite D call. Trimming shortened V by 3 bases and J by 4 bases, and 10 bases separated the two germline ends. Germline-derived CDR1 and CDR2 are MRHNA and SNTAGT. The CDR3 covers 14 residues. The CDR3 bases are TGTGCCAGCAGTGAGAACTCGGGTTACAATGAGCAGTTCTTC. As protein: CASSENSGYNEQFF.

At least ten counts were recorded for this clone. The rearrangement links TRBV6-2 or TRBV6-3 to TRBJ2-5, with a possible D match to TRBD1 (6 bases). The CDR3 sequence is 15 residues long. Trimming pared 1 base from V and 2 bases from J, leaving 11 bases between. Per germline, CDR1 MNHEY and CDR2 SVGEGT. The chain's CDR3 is CASSYLGAPQETQYF. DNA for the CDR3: TGTGCCAGCAGTTACTTGGGGGCCCCTCAAGAGACCCAGTACTTC.

This CDR3 reads CASSVGTGGTDTQYF. The CDR3 DNA sequence: TGTGCCAGCAGCGTCGGGACAGGGGGAACAGATACGCAGTATTTT. V gene TRBV9 combines with J gene TRBJ2-3, with 11 bases matching TRBD1. Germline CDR1 and CDR2: SGDLS and YYNGEE. Unmatched junction bases numbered 2, after V lost 2 bases and J lost 3 bases. CDR3 length equals 15 residues.

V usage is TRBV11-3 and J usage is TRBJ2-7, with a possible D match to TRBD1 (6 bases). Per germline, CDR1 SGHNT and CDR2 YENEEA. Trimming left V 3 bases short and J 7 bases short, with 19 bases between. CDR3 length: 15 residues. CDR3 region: CASSFSRPGHREQYF. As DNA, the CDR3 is TGTGCCAGCAGCTTTTCACGGCCGGGACATCGAGAGCAGTACTTC.

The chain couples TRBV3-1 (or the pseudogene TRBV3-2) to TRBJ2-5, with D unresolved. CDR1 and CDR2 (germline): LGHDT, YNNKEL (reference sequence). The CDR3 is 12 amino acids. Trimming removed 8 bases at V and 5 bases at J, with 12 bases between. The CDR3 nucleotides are TGTGCCAGCGCCCAATACCGGGAGACCCAGTACTTC. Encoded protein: CASAQYRETQYF.

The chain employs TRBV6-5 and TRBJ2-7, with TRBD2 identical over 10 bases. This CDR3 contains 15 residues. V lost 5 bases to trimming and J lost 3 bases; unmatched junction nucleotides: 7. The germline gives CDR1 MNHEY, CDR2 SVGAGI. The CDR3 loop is CASSLAGARHYEQYF. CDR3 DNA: TGTGCCAGCAGTCTAGCGGGGGCGCGCCACTACGAGCAGTACTTC.

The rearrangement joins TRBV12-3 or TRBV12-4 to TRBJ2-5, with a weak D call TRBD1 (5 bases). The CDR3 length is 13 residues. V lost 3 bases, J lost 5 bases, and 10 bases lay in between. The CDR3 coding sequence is TGTGCCAGCAGTTTCACCAGACAGGAGACCCAGTACTTC. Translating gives CASSFTRQETQYF.

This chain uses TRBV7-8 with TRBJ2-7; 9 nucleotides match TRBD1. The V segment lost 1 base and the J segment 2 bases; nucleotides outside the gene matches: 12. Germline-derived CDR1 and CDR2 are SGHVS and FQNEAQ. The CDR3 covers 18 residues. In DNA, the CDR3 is TGTGCCAGCAGCTTAGTAGAGGGACAGGGTCGAACACCCTACGAGCAGTACTTC. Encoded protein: CASSLVEGQGRTPYEQYF. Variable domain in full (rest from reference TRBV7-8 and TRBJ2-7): GAGVSQSPRYKVAKRGQDVALRCDPISGHVSLFWYQQALGQGPEFLTYFQNEAQLDKSGLPSDRFFAERPEGSVSTLKIQRTQQEDSAVYLCASSLVEGQGRTPYEQYFGPGTRLTVT.

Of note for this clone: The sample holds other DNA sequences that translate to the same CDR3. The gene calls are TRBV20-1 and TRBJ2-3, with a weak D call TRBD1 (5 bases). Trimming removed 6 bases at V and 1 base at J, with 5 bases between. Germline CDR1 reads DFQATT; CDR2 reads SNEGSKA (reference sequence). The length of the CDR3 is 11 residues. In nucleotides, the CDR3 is TGCAGTGCACAGGGCACAGATACGCAGTATTTT. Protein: CSAQGTDTQYF.

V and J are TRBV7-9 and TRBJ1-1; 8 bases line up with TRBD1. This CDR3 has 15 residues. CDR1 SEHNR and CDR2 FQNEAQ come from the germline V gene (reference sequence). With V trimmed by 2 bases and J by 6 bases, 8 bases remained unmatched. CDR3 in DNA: TGTGCCAGCAGCTTATCTCCGGGACAGGTTCCTGAAGCTTTCTTT. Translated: CASSLSPGQVPEAFF.

CDR3 protein: CASSRQGLMNTEAFF. In nucleotides, the CDR3 is TGTGCCAGCAGCCGACAGGGATTGATGAACACTGAAGCTTTCTTT. The chain couples TRBV21-1 to TRBJ1-1; the table's D gene call, TRBD1, was not cross checked with the DNA. TRBV21-1 corresponds to a pseudogene. The CDR3 loop spans 15 amino acids.

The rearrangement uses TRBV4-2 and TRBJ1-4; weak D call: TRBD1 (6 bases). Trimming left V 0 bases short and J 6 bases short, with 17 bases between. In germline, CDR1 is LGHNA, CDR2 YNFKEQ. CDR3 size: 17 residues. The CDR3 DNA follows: TGTGCCAGCAGCCAAGACGAGGCCAGGGGAGGGGATGAAAAACTGTTTTTT. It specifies CASSQDEARGGDEKLFF.

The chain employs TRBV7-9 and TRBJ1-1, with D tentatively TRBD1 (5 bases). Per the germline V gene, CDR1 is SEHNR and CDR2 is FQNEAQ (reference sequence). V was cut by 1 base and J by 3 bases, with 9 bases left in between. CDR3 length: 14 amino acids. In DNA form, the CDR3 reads TGTGCCAGCAGCTTAGATCGGGGGTACACTGAAGCTTTCTTT. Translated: CASSLDRGYTEAFF.

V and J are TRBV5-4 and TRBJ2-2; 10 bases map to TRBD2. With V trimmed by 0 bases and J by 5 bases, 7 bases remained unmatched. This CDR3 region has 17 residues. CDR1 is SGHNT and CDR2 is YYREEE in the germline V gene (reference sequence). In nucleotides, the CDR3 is TGTGCCAGCAGCTTGGAGCCTAGCGGGAGTAGTACCGGGGAGCTGTTTTTT. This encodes CASSLEPSGSSTGELFF.

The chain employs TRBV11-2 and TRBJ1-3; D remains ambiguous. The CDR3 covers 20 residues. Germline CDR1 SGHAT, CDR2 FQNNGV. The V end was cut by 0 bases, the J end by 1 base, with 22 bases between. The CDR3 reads CASSLDHIKVQLNSGNTIYF. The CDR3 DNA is TGTGCCAGCAGCTTAGATCACATTAAGGTACAGCTGAATTCTGGAAACACCATATATTTT.

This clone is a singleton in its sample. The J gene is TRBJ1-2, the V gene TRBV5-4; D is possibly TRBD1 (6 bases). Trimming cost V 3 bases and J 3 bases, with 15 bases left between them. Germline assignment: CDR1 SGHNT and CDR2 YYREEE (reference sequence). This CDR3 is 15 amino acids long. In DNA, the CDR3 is TGTGCCAGCAGCTACCAGGGTGGGGGCTACTATGGCTACACCTTC. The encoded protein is CASSYQGGGYYGYTF.

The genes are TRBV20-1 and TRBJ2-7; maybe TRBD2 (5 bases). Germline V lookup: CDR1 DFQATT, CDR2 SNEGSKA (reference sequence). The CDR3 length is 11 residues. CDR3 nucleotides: TGCAGGGTAGGGAGCGGCCACGAGCAGTACTTC. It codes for CRVGSGHEQYF.

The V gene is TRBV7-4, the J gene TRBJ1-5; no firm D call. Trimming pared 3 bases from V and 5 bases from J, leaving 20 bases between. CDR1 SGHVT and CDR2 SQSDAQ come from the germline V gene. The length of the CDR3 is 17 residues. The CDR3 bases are TGTGCCAGCAGCTTGACACCTCCACGATTAAAATATCAGCCCCAGCATTTT. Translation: CASSLTPPRLKYQPQHF.

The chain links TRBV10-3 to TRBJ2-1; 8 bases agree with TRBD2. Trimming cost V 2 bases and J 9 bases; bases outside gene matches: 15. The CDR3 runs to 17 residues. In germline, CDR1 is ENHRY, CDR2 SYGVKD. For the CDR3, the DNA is TGTGCCATCAGTGAGCTTCTACGGGGGGGGCTTGAAGGTGAGCAGTTCTTC. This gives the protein CAISELLRGGLEGEQFF.

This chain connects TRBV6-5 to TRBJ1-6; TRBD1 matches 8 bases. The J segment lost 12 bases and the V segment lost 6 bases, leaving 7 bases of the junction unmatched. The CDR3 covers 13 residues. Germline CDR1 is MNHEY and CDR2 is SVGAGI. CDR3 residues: CASSSRGRVPLHF. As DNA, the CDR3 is TGTGCCAGCAGCAGCAGGGGGCGCGTACCCCTCCACTTT.